The following is a T cell receptor beta chain sequence with its context. This sample was included in a study of blood T cell repertoires in COVID-19. The wider study: Acute and convalescent COVID-19 samples came from the United States, Italy and Spain.

Original data processing: By means of reference gene primer amplification, nucleated cell counts were estimated. The table came from immunoSEQ multiplex PCR; TCRdb's copy has only in-frame clones and leaves some out. That table furnishes V, J and clone size, whereas the DNA furnished D and trimming. The table shows roughly 240,000 clones, with about 88% occurring only once. This CDR3 region has 17 residues. Germline V gene sequence: CDR1 SGHVS, CDR2 FQNEAQ. Trimming left V 2 bases short and J 2 bases short, with 17 bases between. The source is a man younger than 35 with active or convalescent COVID-19. The chain carries TRBV7-8 and TRBJ2-3, with D perhaps TRBD2 (5 bases). Sequenced sample: peripheral blood. This chain's CDR3 is CASSLYDPADNTDTQYF. For the CDR3, the DNA is TGTGCCAGCAGCTTATATGATCCAGCGGATAACACAGATACGCAGTATTTT.